This TCR beta chain originates from a study of T cell clusters in autoimmune cytopenias (dated by TCRdb to about 2019). In terms of the full investigation: Among healthy donor controls, the mean age was about 55 years, the median age was roughly 63 years, and about half of the roughly 43 were female. The study aimed to test whether autoimmune cytopenia patients carry a disease-specific immune repertoire signature usable as a blood-based biomarker. The median TRB sequencing depth was 51,575 reads per sample, and the median number of distinct TRB clonotypes was about 2,200 per sample. TRB and IGH repertoires from peripheral blood were sequenced in autoimmune cytopenia patients at active disease and during treatment follow-up, with healthy, CLL and autoimmune hepatitis controls included alongside. Autoimmune hepatitis repertoires were compared with those of about two dozen age- and sex-matched healthy donors. For primary cytopenia the controls were about two dozen age-matched healthy donors, whereas for secondary cytopenia the controls were approximately 15 age-matched CLL patients.

TRB amplification used 200 to 250 ng of peripheral blood genomic DNA, roughly 41,000 genome equivalents, per sample. A count is missing, but by frequency this clonotype is medium-sized (0.01 to 0.1%). Its antigen target is currently unknown. Per the germline V gene (reference sequence), LNHNV is the CDR1 and YYDKDF is the CDR2. The CDR3 starts with the cysteine, ends with the phenylalanine, and has 15 residues. No DNA is listed. Broader findings and caveats from the paper: The GLIPH analysis suggested a lack of physiological T cell clusters in primary autoimmune cytopenia patients, since some 50 clusters were exclusive to healthy donors whereas about 17 were exclusive to patients. In the comparison of secondary cytopenia with CLL, the cluster-lack signature was not observed, apparently because the dominant lymphoma-associated repertoire masked the signature. The T cell clusters were defined only in silico, and the functional role of the clusters still needed to be validated experimentally. TRB repertoire shifts, with less even repertoires observed in secondary cytopenia and CLL, were mostly attributed to lymphoma bias rather than autoimmunity. Compared with active autoimmune hepatitis patients, healthy donors had almost three times as many exclusive TRB clusters, a finding consistent with an autoimmunity-wide signature.

TRB rearrangements were amplified by multiplex PCR using a touch-down protocol with TRB-A and TRB-B primer pools mixed in one tube. Illumina adapters and sample indices were added to the amplicons through two consecutive PCR reactions performed with Phusion HS II polymerase. The amplicons were purified from gel with the NucleoSpin Gel and PCR Clean-up kit, after which the amplicons were quantified by Qubit and checked for quality on an Agilent 2100 Bioanalyzer. Sequencing of the libraries was performed on an Illumina MiSeq with 600-cycle, single-indexed, paired-end runs. On the authors' methods: MiXCR version 2.1.12 with the default MiXCR reference library was used to align and assemble TRB reads. A clone was defined by each unique CDR3 nucleotide sequence, and the analysis included only productive sequences with two or more reads. To assess repertoire diversity, an R script computed alpha-parameterized diversity profiles (alpha 0 to 5), which included the Shannon (alpha 1) and Simpson (alpha 2) indices. The tcR package was used to compute combinatorial TRB VJ usage, and cohorts were compared on this usage by principal component analysis with ade4. GLIPH was used to cluster TCRbeta CDR3s in pairs of cohorts matched for age and read depth, and a Wilcoxon test was used to compare cluster frequencies. Each CDR3 protein sequence appears as one entry after TCRdb reprocessed the reads, and no DNA is included. The V and J calls here are based on TCRdb, not the publication. The data table for this sample lists roughly 6,100 distinct CDR3 sequences. The top ten constitute approximately 6.1% of the sample.

Separately, the same data were catalogued under a study of T cell repertoires in aging, cancer and after chemotherapy. The second paper states: Donors were distributed across six age groups ranging from 30 or younger to 70 or older, with at least three individuals included per group. Control TCR repertoires from healthy donors were recorded over several months to years, and clear clonal overlap was observed across re-sampling. Approximately 8.4 million TCR reads were contained in the full dataset. Untreated patients with hematological or solid cancers showed significantly lower blood TCR diversity and higher clonality than age-matched healthy donors. Declining TCR diversity with age in healthy donors was mainly explained by loss of richness; in cancer patients, loss of evenness also contributed. Median generation probability increased over the chemotherapy interval in both cancer cohorts, suggesting repertoire reconstitution through rebound thymic output. It was noted by the authors that conclusions about immunological memory after chemotherapy cannot be drawn from the repertoire data. To examine immunoaging and T cell reconstitution after chemotherapy, the study profiled TCR beta repertoires in peripheral blood from healthy donors and cancer patients. A cohort of 220 or so cancer patients (approximately 90 with hematological and approximately 120 with solid cancers) was assembled, and approximately 95 healthy donors were included as a reference group. Processing of the TRB sequences was carried out with MiXCR versions 2.12 and 3.0.5. The repertoire metrics were Shannon diversity, evenness, clonality (defined as one minus evenness), and alpha-parameterized diversity profiles covering alpha 0 to 5. Generation probabilities of clones in paired pre- and post-chemotherapy samples were computed with the IGoR algorithm.

The sample consisted of peripheral blood. Rearrangement joined TRBV15 to TRBJ1-6; the D gene TCRdb calls, TRBD1, cannot be checked with no DNA. The source is a human donor in good health. The CDR3 corresponds to CATSRDPQGNSPLHF.